This entry lists 5 T cell receptor beta chains sequenced from one sample in a study of blood T cell repertoires in COVID-19. Profiling relied on immunoSEQ multiplex PCR, and the TCRdb table lists in-frame clones only, not all of them. The repertoire holds 95,000 or so clones, with approximately 89% as singletons. The specimen sequenced was peripheral blood. The receptor source for this set is a human donor in a cohort sampled during active COVID-19.

This chain uses TRBV5-1 with TRBJ2-1; 10 bases map to TRBD1. Germline CDR1 is SGHRS and CDR2 is YFSETQ. V trimming: 4 bases; J trimming: 2 bases; junction bases outside the gene matches: 6. The CDR3 has 16 residues. This chain's CDR3 is CASSLRQGAAYNEQFF. The CDR3 DNA reads TGCGCCAGCAGCCTCCGACAGGGGGCGGCCTACAATGAGCAGTTCTTC.

V is TRBV4-1 and J is TRBJ2-3, with 8 bases aligning to TRBD2. CDR1 and CDR2 from the germline V gene are MGHRA and YSYEKL. The junction had 7 bases not matched to a gene; V was cut back by 4 bases and J by 4 bases. The CDR3 runs to 15 residues. This chain's CDR3 is CASSPRGGGPDTQYF. CDR3 DNA: TGCGCCAGCAGCCCCCGGGGCGGGGGGCCAGATACGCAGTATTTT.

In this sample, this clone turned up a few times. The V gene is TRBV6-6, the J gene TRBJ2-3; 7 nucleotides line up with TRBD2. The V gene end was trimmed by 5 bases and the J gene end by 4 bases; junction bases not matched to a gene: 3. The CDR3 length is 13 residues. Per the germline V gene, CDR1 is MNHNY and CDR2 is SVGAGI (reference sequence). The CDR3 DNA reads as TGTGCCAGCAGTCCCCGGGGGGCAGATACGCAGTATTTT. Amino acid sequence: CASSPRGADTQYF.

This chain uses TRBV7-2 with TRBJ1-2; D gene uncertain. V lost 4 bases and J 4 bases, leaving 16 bases between the germline ends. CDR3 length: 15 amino acids. CDR1 is SGHTA, CDR2 FQGNSA, per germline. CDR3 nucleotides: TGTGCCAGCAGCTCGGAAGCGGGTGCCGGCTATGGCTACACCTTC. Translated: CASSSEAGAGYGYTF.

The chain links TRBV7-9 to TRBJ1-1, with D possibly being TRBD1 (6 bases). V was trimmed by 5 bases and J by 2 bases, leaving 15 bases between them. The CDR3 totals 15 residues. Germline CDR1 reads SEHNR; CDR2 reads FQNEAQ (reference sequence). The chain's CDR3 is CASSLTGTENTEAFF. CDR3 coding DNA: TGTGCCAGCAGCCTCACAGGGACGGAAAACACTGAAGCTTTCTTT.